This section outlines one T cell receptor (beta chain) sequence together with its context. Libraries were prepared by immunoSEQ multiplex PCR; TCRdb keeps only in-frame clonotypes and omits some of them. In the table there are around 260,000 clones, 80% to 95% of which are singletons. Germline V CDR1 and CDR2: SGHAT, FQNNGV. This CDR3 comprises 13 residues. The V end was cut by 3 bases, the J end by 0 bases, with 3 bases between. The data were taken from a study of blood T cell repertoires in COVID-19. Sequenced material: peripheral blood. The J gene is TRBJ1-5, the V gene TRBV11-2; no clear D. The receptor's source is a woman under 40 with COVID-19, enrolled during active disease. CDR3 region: CASSFNSNQPQHF. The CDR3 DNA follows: TGTGCCAGCAGCTTCAATAGCAATCAGCCCCAGCATTTT.